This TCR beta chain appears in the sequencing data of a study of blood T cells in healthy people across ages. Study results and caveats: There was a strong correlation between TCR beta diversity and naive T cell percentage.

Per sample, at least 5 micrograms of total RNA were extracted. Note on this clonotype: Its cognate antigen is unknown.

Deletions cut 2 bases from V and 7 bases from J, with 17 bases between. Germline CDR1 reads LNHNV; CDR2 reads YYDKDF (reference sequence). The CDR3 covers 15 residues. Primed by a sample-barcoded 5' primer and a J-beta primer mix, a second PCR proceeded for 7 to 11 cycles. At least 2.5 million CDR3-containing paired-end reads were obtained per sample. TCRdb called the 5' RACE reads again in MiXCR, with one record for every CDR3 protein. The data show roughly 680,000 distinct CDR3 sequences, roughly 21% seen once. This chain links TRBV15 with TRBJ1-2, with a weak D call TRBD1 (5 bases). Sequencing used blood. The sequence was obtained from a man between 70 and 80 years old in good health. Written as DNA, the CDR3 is TGTGCCACCAGCAGAACAGGCGTAGGGACGGGTGGCTACACCTTC. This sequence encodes CATSRTGVGTGGYTF. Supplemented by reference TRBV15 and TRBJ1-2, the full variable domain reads DAMVIQNPRYQVTQFGKPVTLSCSQTLNHNVMYWYQQKSSQAPKLLFHYYDKDFNNEADTPDNFQSRRPNTSFCFLDIRSPGLGDTAMYLCATSRTGVGTGGYTFGSGTRLTVV.